This T cell receptor beta chain derives from a study of blood T cell repertoires in COVID-19 (dated by TCRdb to 2018 to 2021). About the full investigation: Samples covering the acute and convalescent phases of COVID-19 were provided by collaborators in the United States, Italy and Spain. The prospective study material was composed of cDNA or gDNA derived from T cells, B-cell-depleted T cells, or PBMCs. The samples were drawn from two sources: the first 160 participants of the ongoing ImmuneRACE study, and 1,200 or so subjects contributed by 6 global collaborators. The sample metadata nearly always contained a de-identified subject ID, COVID-19 status, age in years and sex. HLA class I and class II types, where available, came from metadata supplied by the sample provider rather than from assay-based typing. Deeply sampled blood TCRbeta repertoires from subjects exposed to, actively infected with, or recovered from COVID-19 were included in the dataset. The repertoires were released in a freely available public database intended as a resource for research on the immune response to SARS-CoV-2. The full study reports these points: Clinical and demographic metadata were provided uncurated, with the amount varying by source and participant.

From a lookup of the germline V gene, CDR1 and CDR2 are KGHSH and LQKENI. From the cysteine up to the phenylalanine, the CDR3 has a length of 14 residues. The retained sequence is limited to the CDR3, 42 bases, with the frame set at the first base. Trimming leaves V shorter by 8 bases and J shorter by 2 bases, with the junction holding 9 bases beyond the gene matches. Enrolling through a virtual design, the prospective study's participants ranged in age from roughly 18 to 90 years and lived across 24 United States geographic areas. To assign participants to cohorts, the prospective study relied on clinical history that participants themselves reported in a screening survey and a study questionnaire. Recovered participants in ImmuneRACE Cohort 3 were defined as having two consecutive negative NP/OP PCR tests, clearance from a healthcare professional, or resolution of symptoms. Mobile phlebotomists in the prospective study collected whole blood, serum and a nasopharyngeal or oropharyngeal swab from every participant. Participants in the prospective study had the option to provide additional blood draws and questionnaires over a roughly 2-month period. Blood samples from the prospective study were shipped frozen or at room temperature prior to DNA extraction.

A note on this clone: Its antigen is not yet known. Base qualities are not recorded, but no much larger clone differs from it by a single base.

The immunoSEQ Assay, a bias-controlled multiplex PCR, was used to amplify TCRbeta CDR3 regions from genomic DNA. As for how the authors treated the data: Within the assay, amplification of reference gene primers was used to estimate how many nucleated cells each sample contained. Sequence reads were collapsed and filtered to measure the absolute abundance of every unique TCRbeta CDR3 rearrangement. For each sample, productive Simpson clonality was calculated as the square root of Simpson's diversity index across productive rearrangements. TCRdb retrieved this table from immuneACCESS and kept in-frame rearrangements only. Not all clones are present; in checked studies, unresolved V genes account for under half, and no reason is known for the remainder. That table furnishes V, J and clone size, whereas the DNA furnished D and trimming. This sample lists fewer than 250,000 clones; approximately 85% were detected once. Roughly 1.9% of the sample is held by the ten biggest clonotypes.

This receptor was obtained from a woman aged 45-60 years who had recovered from COVID-19. Material for sequencing was PBMCs or T cells enriched from blood (not recorded which). In this chain, TRBV18 is recombined with TRBJ2-7; 7 middle bases align to TRBD1. The DNA reads TGTGCCAGCGGAAGTGACAGGGTTGCCTACGAGCAGTACTTC. Its amino acids are CASGSDRVAYEQYF. Here the CDR3 is joined to the reference TRBV18 and TRBJ2-7 genes, and the full variable domain is: NAGVMQNPRHLVRRRGQEARLRCSPMKGHSHVYWYRQLPEEGLKFMVYLQKENIIDESGMPKERFSAEFPKEGPSILRIQQVVRGDSAAYFCASGSDRVAYEQYFGPGTRLTVT.